These T cell receptor beta chains were read from a single sample in a study of T cell repertoires in cytomegalovirus infection. Using its own MiXCR run on the reads, TCRdb lists one record per CDR3 protein. Of 150,000 to 200,000 distinct CDR3 sequences listed, over 13% are singletons. Material: PBMCs. The source of these receptors is a human donor in good health (CMV status not recorded). Some clones in this sample may be carry-over from other donors' samples. Both conserved end residues are part of each CDR3. The order of the fields is J gene, V gene, D gene, CDR3 length, clone size, CDR3 DNA, CDR3 protein. D genes are given only for firm matches. Only some rows state a clone size, as once, few, many or a class for expanded clones.

TRBJ1-5 | TRBV29-1 | TRBD1 | 14 | NA | TGCAGCGTCGCTCTAGGGACAGGGGATCAGCCCCAGCATTTT | CSVALGTGDQPQHF
TRBJ1-1 | TRBV19 | NA | 16 | few | TGTGCCAGTAGTGTTATACAGGGCAGTATTGGCACTGAAGCTTTCTTT | CASSVIQGSIGTEAFF
TRBJ1-2 | TRBV25-1 | NA | 15 | few | TGTGCCAGCATCCCGGGGGGAACAGATAACTATGGCTACACCTTC | CASIPGGTDNYGYTF
TRBJ2-7 | TRBV5-1 | TRBD1 | 16 | NA | TGCGCCAGCAGCCCCACCCGGACAGGCAGTTTCTACGAGCAGTACTTC | CASSPTRTGSFYEQYF
TRBJ2-5 | TRBV5-6 | TRBD2 | 15 | many | TGTGCCAGCAGCTGGGAGCGGGGGATCCAAGAGACCCAGTACTTC | CASSWERGIQETQYF
TRBJ2-1 | TRBV7-2 | TRBD1 | 15 | many | TGTGCCAGCAGCTTCGGACAGGGAAACTACAATGAGCAGTTCTTC | CASSFGQGNYNEQFF
TRBJ1-3 | TRBV7-6 | NA | 16 | few | TGTGCCAGCAGCCTGCCCGACTCGAGCTCTGGAAACACCATATATTTT | CASSLPDSSSGNTIYF
TRBJ2-1 | TRBV7-6 | TRBD2 | 16 | many | TGTGCCAGCAGCGCCTTAGCGGGATCCTCCTACAATGAGCAGTTCTTC | CASSALAGSSYNEQFF
TRBJ1-1 | TRBV12-5 | NA | 14 | NA | TGTGCTAGTGCCCAAGGGCCCCTGAACACTGAAGCTTTCTTT | CASAQGPLNTEAFF
TRBJ2-7 | TRBV29-1 | NA | 14 | few | TGCAGCGTTGAATCCGGGCAGGGGTTCTACGAGCAGTACTTC | CSVESGQGFYEQYF
TRBJ1-1 | TRBV11-3 | NA | 14 | NA | TGTGCCAGCAGCCAGGACGGAGTGAACACTGAAGCTTTCTTT | CASSQDGVNTEAFF
TRBJ1-1 | TRBV28 | NA | 14 | NA | TGTGCCAGCAGTTTACTCACCAGAAACACTGAAGCTTTCTTT | CASSLLTRNTEAFF
TRBJ2-5 | TRBV7-2 | NA | 13 | many | TGTGCCAGCAGCTTAGTTAGGAAAGAGACCCAGTACTTC | CASSLVRKETQYF
TRBJ1-1 | TRBV4-1 | NA | 12 | NA | TGCGCCAGCAGCCAAGGACAACTACTTCCTTTCTTT | CASSQGQLLPFF
TRBJ1-4 | TRBV20-1 | TRBD1 | 16 | few | TGCAGTGCTAGAGAGGGACAGGGGGCTTATAATGAAAAACTGTTTTTT | CSAREGQGAYNEKLFF
TRBJ1-4 | TRBV20-1 | TRBD1 | 13 | NA | TGCAGTGCTCCCGGGGACAGGGGGGTAAAACTGTTTTTT | CSAPGDRGVKLFF
TRBJ2-3 | TRBV7-3 | TRBD1 | 15 | medium-sized | TGTGCCAGCAGCATGGACAGGGACATGGCAGATACGCAGTATTTT | CASSMDRDMADTQYF
TRBJ2-5 | TRBV19 | NA | 14 | many | TGTGCCAGTAGTAGGACAGCCCTCCAAGAGACCCAGTACTTC | CASSRTALQETQYF
TRBJ1-1 | TRBV7-9 | NA | 15 | few | TGTGCCAGCAGCTTAAAGAGTAATATGAACACTGAAGCTTTCTTT | CASSLKSNMNTEAFF
TRBJ1-1 | TRBV28 | NA | 14 | few | TGTGCCAGCAAACGACAGAACGCGAACACTGAAGCTTTCTTT | CASKRQNANTEAFF
TRBJ2-1 | TRBV6-2/TRBV6-3 | NA | 17 | NA | TGTGCCAGCAGCCCCGACAGCGAACAAGCAGGATACAATGAGCAGTTCTTC | CASSPDSEQAGYNEQFF
TRBJ2-7 | TRBV11-2 | TRBD1 | 17 | many | TGTGCCAGCAGCAGGTCCCGGGACAGGGGGGACTCCTACGAGCAGTACTTC | CASSRSRDRGDSYEQYF
TRBJ2-3 | TRBV27 | NA | 15 | many | TGTGCCAGCAGTTTTATGGGGGAGCGGGCAGATACGCAGTATTTT | CASSFMGERADTQYF
TRBJ1-2 | TRBV7-9 | TRBD1 | 14 | many | TGTGCCAGCACCACACAGGGGAATAGATATGGCTACACCTTC | CASTTQGNRYGYTF
TRBJ1-2 | TRBV20-1 | NA | 12 | few | TGCAGTGCTAGAGATCCTGGACGTGGCTACACCTTC | CSARDPGRGYTF
TRBJ1-1 | TRBV30 | NA | 11 | few | TGTGCCTGGAGTGGGGGCCTCAAAACTTTCTTT | CAWSGGLKTFF
TRBJ1-5 | TRBV7-6 | NA | 14 | many | TGTGCCAGCAGCTTAGGGACCATAGGGCAGCCCCAGCATTTT | CASSLGTIGQPQHF
TRBJ2-7 | TRBV20-1 | TRBD2 | 15 | many | TGCAGTGCTAGCCCCCTAGCGGGGGGGGGCTACGAGCAGTACTTC | CSASPLAGGGYEQYF
TRBJ2-3 | TRBV7-9 | TRBD2 | 15 | NA | TGTGCCAGCAGCTTCACTAGCGGGGGTGCCGATACGCAGTATTTT | CASSFTSGGADTQYF
TRBJ2-3 | TRBV5-6 | NA | 16 | many | TGTGCCAGCAGCTTGAATGGCGCAGGGAGCACAGATACGCAGTATTTT | CASSLNGAGSTDTQYF
TRBJ1-1 | TRBV20-1 | NA | 13 | few | TGCAGTGCTAGAGGCGTAAGCGACACTGAAGCTTTCTTT | CSARGVSDTEAFF
TRBJ1-2 | TRBV7-2 | NA | 11 | few | TGTGCCAGCAGCTTACATGGGGGCTACACCTTC | CASSLHGGYTF
TRBJ2-7 | TRBV9 | NA | 15 | many | TGTGCCAGCAGCGAGGGGGGGGCGAAAACGAACGAGCAGTACTTC | CASSEGGAKTNEQYF
TRBJ2-7 | TRBV7-2 | TRBD1 | 13 | few | TGTGCCAGCAGCGGGGGACAGATCTACGAGCAGTACTTC | CASSGGQIYEQYF
TRBJ1-1 | TRBV5-5 | NA | 12 | NA | TGTGCCAGCAGCTTCAGGGGACCTGAAGCTTTCTTT | CASSFRGPEAFF
TRBJ2-5 | TRBV7-9 | TRBD2 | 16 | many | TGTGCCAGCAGCGAACTAGCGGGGGGGGCCCGGGAGACCCAGTACTTC | CASSELAGGARETQYF
TRBJ2-4 | TRBV7-2 | TRBD2 | 14 | many | TGTGCCAGCAGCCCGCGGGGAGGGAGAAACATTCAGTACTTC | CASSPRGGRNIQYF
TRBJ2-1 | TRBV15 | TRBD2 | 18 | many | TGTGCCACCAGCAGAGAACGTGTTTGGACTAGCGGGAGCAATGAGCAGTTCTTC | CATSRERVWTSGSNEQFF
TRBJ2-7 | TRBV12-3/TRBV12-4 | TRBD1 | 14 | many | TGTGCCAGCAGCCCCGGGACAGACTCCTACGAGCAGTACTTC | CASSPGTDSYEQYF
TRBJ2-5 | TRBV3-1 | NA | 13 | few | TGTGCCAGCAGCCAACTAGCTCGAGAGACCCAGTACTTC | CASSQLARETQYF
TRBJ2-5 | TRBV6-6 | NA | 14 | many | TGTGCCAGCAGTAATCAGGGGCCCGAAGAGACCCAGTACTTC | CASSNQGPEETQYF
TRBJ2-2 | TRBV6-2/TRBV6-3 | TRBD2 | 16 | few | TGTGCCAGCAGTCCGGGGACTAGCGGGAACACCGGGGAGCTGTTTTTT | CASSPGTSGNTGELFF
TRBJ2-2 | TRBV28 | NA | 13 | NA | TGTGCCAGCTTGGGACGGAACACCGGGGAGCTGTTTTTT | CASLGRNTGELFF
TRBJ2-2 | TRBV7-7 | NA | 14 | many | TGTGCCAGCAGCTCCCAGGGCTCCACCGGGGAGCTGTTTTTT | CASSSQGSTGELFF
TRBJ2-1 | TRBV10-3 | NA | 15 | NA | TGTGCCATCAGTGAGATACAGCTACTTTACAATGAGCAGTTCTTC | CAISEIQLLYNEQFF